The subject of this entry is one TCR beta chain. Its specificity is not known. CDR1 is SGHRS, CDR2 YFSETQ, per germline. The V segment lost 4 bases and the J segment 6 bases; nucleotides outside the gene matches: 6. The CDR3 runs to 15 residues. This record belongs to a study of T-cell reconstitution after alpha-beta-depleted transplantation in children. Study conclusions and caveats: Surviving recipient cells, namely T cells and thymic progenitors, were the source of high day-60 TCRbeta diversity in some patients. Reportedly, alpha-beta T cells present about two months post-transplant originated from several hundred expanded clones of graft origin. Newly produced T cells mostly accounted for T-cell counts and diversity one year post-transplant.

It was with unique molecular identifiers that the TCRbeta library was prepared. TCRdb processed the PCR reads anew with MiXCR; each CDR3 protein has one entry. Among about 870,000 distinct CDR3 sequences listed, roughly 15% were seen once. The sequencing here drew on PBMCs, mostly from graft donor cells, taken 360 days after TCRalphabeta/CD19-depleted stem cell transplant. This TCR came from a male patient between 10 and 17 years old who had a stem cell transplant for acute lymphoblastic leukemia, so the T cells may come from the graft donor. The rearrangement links TRBV5-1 to TRBJ2-7; 14 bases are shared with TRBD2. CDR3 sequence reads: CASSPGLAGVFEQYF. CDR3 coding DNA: TGCGCCAGCAGCCCGGGACTAGCGGGAGTGTTCGAGCAGTACTTC.